The entry that follows covers one T cell receptor (beta chain) sequence. Its antigen is not known. These data are taken from a study of cytomegalovirus exposure and HLA in healthy donors. J lost 2 bases, V lost 7 bases, and 11 bases had no gene match. CDR3 length equals 15 residues. The germline V gene encodes CDR1 GTSNPN and CDR2 SVGIG (reference sequence). Use of 60 Vbeta and 13 Jbeta primers characterized the PCR. The method was immunoSEQ multiplex PCR; TCRdb's version includes in-frame clones alone and lacks a portion of them. Among about 140,000 clones, about four fifths were seen once, and the ten largest hold around 4.8%. Study-level points and caveats: Across donors, presence/absence analyses took sequencing depth to be roughly uniform. Sequencing likely produced, as an artifact, a cluster of highly shared sequence variants.

The V call is TRBV30, the J call TRBJ2-1, with 7 bases aligning to TRBD2. Sequenced material: PBMCs. This sequence originates from a man younger than 45 in good health. In DNA form, the CDR3 reads TGTGCCTTCACGCCTGGTAGCGGGCCCTACAATGAGCAGTTCTTC. Its protein product is CAFTPGSGPYNEQFF. Looking up the rest from reference TRBV30 and TRBJ2-1 gives the full variable domain: SQTIHQWPATLVQPVGSPLSLECTVEGTSNPNLYWYRQAAGRGLQLLFYSVGIGQISSEVPQNLSASRPQDRQFILSSKKLLLSDSGFYLCAFTPGSGPYNEQFFGPGTRLTVL.